This T cell receptor beta chain comes out of a study of Ad26.COV2.S vaccination and SARS-CoV-2 variants. Turning to the study itself: The Ad26.COV2.S arm of the COV1001 trial was where the donor was placed.

General observations from the study: Responses of spike-specific T cells (both CD8+ and CD4+) reportedly showed substantial breadth after vaccination. It was found that vaccine and placebo recipients had similar non-spike TCR breadth.

Treatment defined: some 19 received Ad26.COV2.S at low or high dose, single or two shots; 5 received placebo; per-sample allocation not given. Following the first vaccine or placebo injection, samples were taken on day 63. The data were produced by immunoSEQ multiplex PCR, yet TCRdb's version contains in-frame clones alone and is incomplete. The sample includes 350,000 to 600,000 clones, roughly nine tenths of them seen just once. With regard to this clone: The target antigen is unknown.

This sequence was found in a person aged 18-60 years who received the Ad26.COV2.S COVID-19 vaccine or a placebo. The specimen was peripheral blood, collected in a trial of Ad26.COV2.S vaccine versus placebo.

Here the CDR3 reads CASRGDRGYEQYF. CDR3 coding DNA: TGTGCCAGCAGGGGGGACAGGGGATACGAGCAGTACTTC. This chain connects TRBV12-3 or TRBV12-4 to TRBJ2-7; 10 bases align to TRBD1. The V segment lost 6 bases and the J segment 4 bases; nucleotides outside the gene matches: 3. The CDR3 consists of 13 residues.